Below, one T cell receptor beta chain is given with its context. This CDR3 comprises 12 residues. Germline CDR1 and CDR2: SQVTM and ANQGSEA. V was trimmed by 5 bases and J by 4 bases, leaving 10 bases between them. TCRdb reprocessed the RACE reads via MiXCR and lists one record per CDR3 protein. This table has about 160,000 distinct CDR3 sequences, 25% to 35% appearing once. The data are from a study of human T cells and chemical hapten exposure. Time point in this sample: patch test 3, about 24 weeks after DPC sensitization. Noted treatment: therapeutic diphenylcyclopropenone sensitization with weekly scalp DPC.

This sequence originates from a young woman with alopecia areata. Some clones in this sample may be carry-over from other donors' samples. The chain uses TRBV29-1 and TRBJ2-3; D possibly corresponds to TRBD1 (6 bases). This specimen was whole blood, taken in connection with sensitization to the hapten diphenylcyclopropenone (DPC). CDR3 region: CSVSRGADTQYF. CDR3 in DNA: TGCAGCGTTTCCAGGGGAGCAGATACGCAGTATTTT.